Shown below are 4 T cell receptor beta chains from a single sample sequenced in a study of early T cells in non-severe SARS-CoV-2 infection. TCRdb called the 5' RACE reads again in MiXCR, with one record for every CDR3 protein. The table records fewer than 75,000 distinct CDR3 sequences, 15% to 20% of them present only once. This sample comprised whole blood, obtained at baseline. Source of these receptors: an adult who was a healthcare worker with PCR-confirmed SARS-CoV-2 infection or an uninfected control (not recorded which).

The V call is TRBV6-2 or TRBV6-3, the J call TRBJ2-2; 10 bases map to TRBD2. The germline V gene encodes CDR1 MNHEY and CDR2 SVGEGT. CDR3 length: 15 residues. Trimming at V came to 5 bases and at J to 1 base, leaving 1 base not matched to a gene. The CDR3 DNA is TGTGCCAGCAGTCGACTAGCGGGGAACACCGGGGAGCTGTTTTTT. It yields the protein CASSRLAGNTGELFF.

The CDR3 here is CASSQYRVESSYEQYF. The DNA for the CDR3 is TGCGCCAGCAGCCAATATCGGGTGGAGAGCTCCTACGAGCAGTACTTC. The chain is built from TRBV4-3 and TRBJ2-7, with D hard to call. The ends were cut back, 2 bases at V and 0 bases at J, with 14 bases in the middle. Germline V lookup: CDR1 LGHNA, CDR2 YSLEER. There are 16 residues in the CDR3.

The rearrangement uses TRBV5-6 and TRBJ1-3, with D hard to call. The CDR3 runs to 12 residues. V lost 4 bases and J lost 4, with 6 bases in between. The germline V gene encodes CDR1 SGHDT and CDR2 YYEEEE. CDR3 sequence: CASSGRGNTIYF. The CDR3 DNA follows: TGTGCCAGCAGCGGCAGAGGAAACACCATATATTTT.

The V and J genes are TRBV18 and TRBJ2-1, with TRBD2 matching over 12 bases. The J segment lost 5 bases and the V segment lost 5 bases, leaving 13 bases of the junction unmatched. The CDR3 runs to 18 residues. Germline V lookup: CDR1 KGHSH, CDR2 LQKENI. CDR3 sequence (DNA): TGTGCCAGCTCAACTCGGCCGGGCCTAGCGGGAGGGAACAATGAGCAGTTCTTC. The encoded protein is CASSTRPGLAGGNNEQFF.